The source of this T cell receptor (beta chain) is a study of blood T cell repertoires in COVID-19. In the original analysis: Reference gene primers were amplified, and this amplification served to estimate nucleated cell counts. This table comes from immunoSEQ multiplex PCR, and its TCRdb copy is limited to in-frame clones, with some not included. V, J and clone size are taken as reported in that table, and D and trimming were inferred from the DNA itself. The sample has 85,000 to 100,000 clones, more than 80% seen once. Trimming cost V 0 bases and J 3 bases, with 9 bases left between them. The germline gives CDR1 MNHEY, CDR2 SVGAGI. The CDR3 sequence is 14 residues long.

The gene calls are TRBV6-5 and TRBJ2-7, with D hard to call. The sample was peripheral blood. This receptor was identified in a man aged 45-65 years with active or convalescent COVID-19. CDR3 DNA: TGTGCCAGCAGTTACTCGAGCAGGTTCTACGAGCAGTACTTC. It translates to CASSYSSRFYEQYF.